Only one count was recorded for the clone carrying this T cell receptor (beta chain). Produced via immunoSEQ multiplex PCR; TCRdb's table is partial and in-frame only. The data show roughly 73,000 clones, about 95% seen once. This specimen belongs to a study of cytomegalovirus exposure and HLA in healthy donors. Germline-derived CDR1 and CDR2 are SGHAT and FQNNGV. The CDR3 spans 14 residues. Trimming took off 5 bases at V and 1 base at J, with 12 bases between the two ends. The receptor comes from a man in his late teens or twenties in good health and CMV-seronegative. Sequencing was performed on PBMCs. The rearrangement links TRBV11-2 to TRBJ2-7, with D perhaps TRBD1 (5 bases). The CDR3 nucleotides read TGTGCCAGCAGCCCGGACACAAATTCCTACGAGCAGTACTTC. Protein product: CASSPDTNSYEQYF.